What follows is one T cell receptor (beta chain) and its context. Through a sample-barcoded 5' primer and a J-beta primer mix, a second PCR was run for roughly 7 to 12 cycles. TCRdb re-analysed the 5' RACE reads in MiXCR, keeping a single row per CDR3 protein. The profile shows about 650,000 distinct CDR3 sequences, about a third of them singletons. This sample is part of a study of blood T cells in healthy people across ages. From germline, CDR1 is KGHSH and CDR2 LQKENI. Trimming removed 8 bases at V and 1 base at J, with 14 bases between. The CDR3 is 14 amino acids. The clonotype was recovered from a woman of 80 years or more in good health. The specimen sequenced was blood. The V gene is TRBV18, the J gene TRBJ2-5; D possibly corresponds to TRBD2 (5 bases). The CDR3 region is CASPAGEGQETQYF. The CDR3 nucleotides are TGTGCCAGCCCTGCGGGTGAGGGCCAAGAGACCCAGTACTTC.